The 17 T cell receptor beta chains listed next were all sequenced from one sample in a study of CD8+CD57+ T cells in acquired aplastic anemia. For sequencing, patients were chosen who had shown expansion of CD8+CD57+ cells by flow cytometry. TCR beta VDJ combinations and CDR3 sequences were profiled from genomic DNA. TCRdb passed the reads through MiXCR, listing each CDR3 protein once. The data show roughly 200,000 distinct CDR3 sequences, with about three fifths seen just once and about 42% held by the top ten. Specimen: sorted CD4+, CD8+, or CD8+CD57+ T cells (not recorded which) from PBMCs. The receptors come from a human donor with aplastic anemia.

The chain has TRBV5-1 and TRBJ1-4, with D maybe TRBD1 (6 bases). V was clipped by 0 bases and J by 4 bases, with 13 bases between them. This CDR3 has 16 amino acids. Germline V gene sequence: CDR1 SGHRS, CDR2 YFSETQ. The CDR3 is CASSLAGGTLNEKLFF. The CDR3, as DNA: TGCGCCAGCAGCTTGGCCGGTGGGACACTTAATGAAAAACTGTTTTTT.

This clonotype showed up many times. The chain has TRBV11-1 and TRBJ2-7; 7 bases match TRBD2. The J segment lost 2 bases and the V segment lost 2 bases, leaving 6 bases of the junction unmatched. This CDR3 region has 15 residues. The germline V gene encodes CDR1 SGHAT and CDR2 FQDESV (reference sequence). The CDR3: CASSLTGGSTYEQYF. Here the CDR3 DNA reads TGTGCCAGCAGCTTAACCGGGGGGTCTACCTACGAGCAGTACTTC.

The gene calls are TRBV9 and TRBJ1-1; a weak D match, TRBD1 (5 bases). V lost 4 bases, J lost 0 bases, and 28 bases lay in between. The CDR3 totals 20 residues. Germline lookup yields CDR1 SGDLS and CDR2 YYNGEE. CDR3 protein: CASSLPTSVRTGPLNTEAFF. The CDR3 region has the DNA TGTGCCAGCAGCCTCCCGACTAGCGTCCGCACAGGACCCCTGAACACTGAAGCTTTCTTT. Full variable domain (rest looked up from reference TRBV9 and TRBJ1-1): DSGVTQTPKHLITATGQRVTLRCSPRSGDLSVYWYQQSLDQGLQFLIQYYNGEERAKGNILERFSAQQFPDLHSELNLSSLELGDSALYFCASSLPTSVRTGPLNTEAFFGQGTRLTVV.

J is TRBJ1-1 and V is TRBV7-9; D is undetermined. Germline V lookup: CDR1 SEHNR, CDR2 FQNEAQ (reference sequence). This CDR3 comprises 10 residues. V lost 8 bases to trimming and J lost 6 bases, with 7 bases between them. CDR3 region: CASGESEAFF. The CDR3 DNA sequence: TGTGCCAGCGGGGAATCTGAAGCTTTCTTT.

V gene TRBV2 combines with J gene TRBJ2-7; D uncertain. CDR1 is SNHLY and CDR2 is FYNNEI in the germline V gene. V lost 6 bases, J lost 2 bases, and 14 bases lay in between. CDR3 length: 14 amino acids. The CDR3 nucleotides read TGTGCCAGCAGACGCGATAGTTCAACCTACGAGCAGTACTTC. Its translation: CASRRDSSTYEQYF.

The J gene is TRBJ2-2, the V gene TRBV29-1; 7 bases are shared with TRBD2. V trimming: 3 bases; J trimming: 5 bases; junction bases outside the gene matches: 3. The CDR3 is made up of 13 amino acids. Germline V gene lookup returns CDR1 SQVTM and CDR2 ANQGSEA. DNA for the CDR3: TGCAGCGTTGATCGCGGGAGAACCGGGGAGCTGTTTTTT. Protein: CSVDRGRTGELFF.

This clonotype has ten or more counts. The V gene is TRBV7-3, the J gene TRBJ1-3; maybe TRBD1 (5 bases). Germline CDR1 and CDR2: SGHTA and FQGTGA. CDR3 size: 15 residues. V was trimmed by 5 bases and J by 2 bases, leaving 13 bases between them. The DNA of the CDR3 is TGTGCCAGCAGCGTCCTGGGGGGGACTGGAAACACCATATATTTT. As protein: CASSVLGGTGNTIYF.

V is TRBV7-8 and J is TRBJ2-3, with 10 bases that match TRBD2. V was clipped by 5 bases and J by 2 bases; unmatched bases: 13. This CDR3 has 18 amino acids. From germline, CDR1 is SGHVS and CDR2 FQNEAQ. The CDR3 spells CASSHNLRTSGYTDTQYF. The CDR3 nucleotides are TGTGCCAGCAGCCACAATCTTAGGACTAGCGGATACACAGATACGCAGTATTTT.

This clonotype was detected ten times or more. This rearrangement joins TRBV4-1 to TRBJ2-5, with D hard to call. The CDR3 has 15 amino acids. Germline V gene data show CDR1 as MGHRA and CDR2 as YSYEKL. V shed 0 bases and J shed 5 bases, with 13 bases lying between them. The CDR3 sequence is CASSQEGQSRETQYF. The CDR3 DNA follows: TGCGCCAGCAGCCAAGAAGGCCAATCCCGGGAGACCCAGTACTTC.

Comments on this clonotype: Sequence at one end of the junction differs from germline and may be a read error. The V gene is TRBV7-9, the J gene TRBJ2-5, with 9 bases identical to TRBD1. This CDR3 has 16 residues. CDR1 is SEHNR and CDR2 is FQNEAQ in the germline V gene (reference sequence). CDR3 region: CASSPLRDRVGETQYF. The CDR3 region has the DNA TGTGCTAGCAGCCCTCTCCGGGACAGGGTGGGAGAGACCCAGTACTTC.

This chain connects TRBV20-1 to TRBJ1-5, with 7 bases aligning to TRBD1. Germline V gene sequence: CDR1 DFQATT, CDR2 SNEGSKA (reference sequence). V shed 0 bases and J 2 bases; nucleotides not matched to a gene: 4. This CDR3 is 15 amino acids long. The CDR3 region is CSARETGLRNQPQHF. For the CDR3, the DNA is TGCAGTGCTAGAGAGACAGGGTTGCGCAATCAGCCCCAGCATTTT.

A word on this clonotype: It is likely a read error, because the conserved phenylalanine at the end of the CDR3 is missing. The V call is TRBV9, the J call TRBJ2-5, with no clear D. Trimming stripped 3 bases from V and 2 bases from J, with 2 bases between. This CDR3 is built from 11 residues. The germline V gene encodes CDR1 SGDLS and CDR2 YYNGEE. The CDR3 sequence: CASSAQETQYC. CDR3 coding DNA: TGTGCCAGCAGCGCACAAGAGACCCAGTACTGC.

Notes on this clonotype: A read error may produce the germline difference seen at one junction end. The V gene is TRBV5-1, the J gene TRBJ1-1; the match to TRBD1 covers 8 bases. The CDR3 consists of 17 residues. Germline V gene lookup returns CDR1 SGHRS and CDR2 YFSETQ. CDR3 nucleotide sequence: TGCGCCAGCAGCCCAGGGGGCGAGGGGGAAAAGGACACTGGAGCTTTCTTT. Translation: CASSPGGEGEKDTGAFF.

Here the CDR3 reads CSARQGNTGELFF. Written as DNA, the CDR3 is TGCAGTGCTAGACAGGGGAACACCGGGGAGCTGTTTTTT. The V call is TRBV20-1, the J call TRBJ2-2; possibly TRBD1 for D (5 bases). The ends were cut back, 2 bases at V and 1 base at J, with 5 bases in the middle. Per germline, CDR1 DFQATT and CDR2 SNEGSKA (reference sequence). The CDR3 is 13 amino acids.

The sample holds one count of this clonotype. The rearrangement joins TRBV20-1 to TRBJ2-7; perhaps TRBD1 as D (6 bases). Germline V gene lookup returns CDR1 DFQATT and CDR2 SNEGSKA (reference sequence). The ends were cut back, 3 bases at V and 4 bases at J, with 13 bases in the middle. This CDR3 comprises 13 residues. This CDR3 is CSARPGHVYEQYF. CDR3 DNA: TGCAGTGCTAGGCCGGGACATGTGTACGAGCAGTACTTC.

The genes are TRBV20-1 and TRBJ1-2; 9 nucleotides match TRBD1. The CDR3 is 14 residues long. Trimming removed 6 bases from V and 7 bases from J; junction bases left unmatched: 12. CDR1 is DFQATT, CDR2 SNEGSKA, per germline (reference sequence). This chain's CDR3 is CSARLGQGYFGYTF. The CDR3 region has the DNA TGCAGTGCCAGGCTTGGACAGGGGTACTTTGGCTACACCTTC.

The chain combines TRBV2 with TRBJ1-1; D call uncertain. CDR1 is SNHLY and CDR2 is FYNNEI in the germline V gene. The CDR3 consists of 14 residues. Trimming took 5 bases from V and 3 from J, leaving 13 bases between them. CDR3 DNA: TGTGCCAGCAGTTACCTTATCGCGGACACTGAAGCTTTCTTT. This gives the protein CASSYLIADTEAFF.